This T cell receptor beta chain emerged from a study of shared clonotypes between healthy human individuals. Study as a whole: CD8 memory received one plate per donor, CD8 naive two, CD4 memory three and CD4 naive three. Study results and limitations: Enrolling few donors narrowed the genetic and exposure-history diversity that was represented.

On this clone itself: Its antigen is undetermined.

Source study methods: Junction-only sequences produced by ImmunoSEQ had no quality scores, so filtering differed. Sequenced by immunoSEQ multiplex PCR; TCRdb stores in-frame clones only, minus some. V and J calls plus clone size are reproduced from that table; the DNA served to infer D and trimming. The sample has over a million clones, roughly 96% seen once; the top ten hold roughly 1.2%. This TCR was sampled from a man aged 25 to 40 in good health. The specimen was naive CD4+ T cells sorted from blood. Subset given: CD45RA+ positively selected.

CDR3 region: CASSLALGVHEQFF. CDR3 bases: TGCGCCAGCAGCTTGGCCCTGGGGGTCCATGAGCAGTTCTTC. The V and J genes are TRBV5-1 and TRBJ2-1; the D call may be TRBD1 or TRBD2 (5 bases each). Trimming pared 0 bases from V and 8 bases from J, leaving 12 bases between. The CDR3 loop spans 14 amino acids. CDR1 SGHRS and CDR2 YFSETQ come from the germline V gene. Combining the CDR3 with reference TRBV5-1 and TRBJ2-1 gives the whole variable domain KAGVTQTPRYLIKTRGQQVTLSCSPISGHRSVSWYQQTPGQGLQFLFEYFSETQRNKGNFPGRFSGRQFSNSRSEMNVSTLELGDSALYLCASSLALGVHEQFFGPGTRLTVL.